The 4 T cell receptor beta chains below all came from one sample that was sequenced in a study of T cell responses to AZD1222 COVID-19 vaccine. TCRdb's copy holds only in-frame clones and misses some; the assay was immunoSEQ multiplex PCR. Of tens of thousands of clones in the sample, 85% to 90% were seen once. The material was peripheral blood, obtained on day 0 of MenACWY control vaccination. Every receptor here comes from an adult in good health.

A note on this clone: The conserved final phenylalanine or tryptophan is absent from the CDR3, which likely points to a read error. No DNA is shown, since the ends of the CDR3 on it are uncertain; the CDR3 is the one TCRdb lists. The chain couples TRBV30 to TRBJ1-1; the table assigns TRBD1, which was not confirmed against the DNA. Looked up from germline, CDR1 is GTSNPN and CDR2 is SVGIG (reference sequence). Both ends counted, the CDR3 spans 14 residues. The CDR3: CAWRQTGTLNGHVL.

This chain links TRBV4-3 with TRBJ2-1; TRBD2 matches 13 bases. The J segment lost 8 bases and the V segment lost 4 bases, leaving 8 bases of the junction unmatched. The CDR3 runs 16 residues. CDR1 is LGHNA and CDR2 is YSLEER in the germline V gene. CDR3 amino acids: CASSLQGLAGLDEQFF. Written as DNA, the CDR3 is TGCGCCAGCAGCCTTCAGGGACTAGCGGGACTGGATGAGCAGTTCTTC.

The chain combines TRBV20-1 with TRBJ2-3, with no clear D. The ends were cut back, 3 bases at V and 1 base at J, with 2 bases in the middle. CDR3 size: 11 residues. CDR1 DFQATT and CDR2 SNEGSKA come from the germline V gene (reference sequence). CDR3 in DNA: TGCAGTGCTAGTCGCACAGATACGCAGTATTTT. Its translation: CSASRTDTQYF.

V gene TRBV6-5 combines with J gene TRBJ1-4; 7 bases fit TRBD1. The CDR3 is 15 residues long. Unmatched junction bases numbered 3, after V lost 5 bases and J lost 0 bases. From germline, CDR1 is MNHEY and CDR2 SVGAGI. CDR3 region: CASSRGTATNEKLFF. In DNA form, the CDR3 reads TGTGCCAGCAGTCGGGGGACAGCAACTAATGAAAAACTGTTTTTT.